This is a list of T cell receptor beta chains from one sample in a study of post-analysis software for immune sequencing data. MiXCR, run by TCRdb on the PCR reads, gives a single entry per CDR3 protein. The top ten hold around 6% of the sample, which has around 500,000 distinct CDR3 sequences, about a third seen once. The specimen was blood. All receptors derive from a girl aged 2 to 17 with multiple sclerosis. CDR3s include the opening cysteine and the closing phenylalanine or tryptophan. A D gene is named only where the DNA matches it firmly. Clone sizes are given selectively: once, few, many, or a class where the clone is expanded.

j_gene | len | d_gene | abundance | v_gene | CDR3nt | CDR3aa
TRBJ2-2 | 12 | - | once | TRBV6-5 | TGTGCCAGCAGTTCTGGAGACAGCCTAATGTTTTTT | CASSSGDSLMFF
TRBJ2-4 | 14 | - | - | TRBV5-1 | TGCGCCAGCAGCTTGGCTGGGTACCAGAACATTCAGTACTTC | CASSLAGYQNIQYF
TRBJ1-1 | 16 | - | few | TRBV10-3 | TGTACCATCAGTGATAAGGGAGCTTTCATGAACACTGAAGCTTTCTTT | CTISDKGAFMNTEAFF
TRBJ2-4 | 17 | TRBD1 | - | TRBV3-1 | TGTGCCAGCAGCAGACAGGACAGGGGGCAAGCCAAAAACATTCAGTACTTC | CASSRQDRGQAKNIQYF
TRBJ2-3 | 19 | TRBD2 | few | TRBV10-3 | TGTGCCATCAAACCCTCCGGGACTAGCGGGGGGGCTCGCACAGATACGCAGTATTTT | CAIKPSGTSGGARTDTQYF
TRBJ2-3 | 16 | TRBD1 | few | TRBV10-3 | TGTGCCATCAGTGAGCCCGGGACAGGGAAATTTGATACGCAGTATTTT | CAISEPGTGKFDTQYF
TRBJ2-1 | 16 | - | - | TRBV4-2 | TGTGCCAGCAGCCCCGGGGGGCTAAGCTCCTACAATGAGCAGTTCTTC | CASSPGGLSSYNEQFF
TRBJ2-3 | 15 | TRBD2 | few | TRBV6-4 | TGTGCCAGCAGTGAGACTAGCGGGGGTAGAGATACGCAGTATTTT | CASSETSGGRDTQYF
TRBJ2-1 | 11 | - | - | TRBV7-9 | TGTGCCAGCAGCTTATATATTGAGCAGTTCTTC | CASSLYIEQFF
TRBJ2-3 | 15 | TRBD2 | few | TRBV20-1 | TGCAGTGCTGAAATAGCGGGGGGCCGCACAGATACGCAGTATTTT | CSAEIAGGRTDTQYF
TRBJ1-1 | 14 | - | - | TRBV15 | TGTGCCACCAGCAGAGCGGTGAACAGCCTGGAAGCTTTCTTT | CATSRAVNSLEAFF
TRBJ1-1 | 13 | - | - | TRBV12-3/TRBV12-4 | TGTGCCAGCAGTATTAAGAGGGACACTGAAGCTTTCTTT | CASSIKRDTEAFF
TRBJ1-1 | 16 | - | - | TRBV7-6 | TGTGCCAGCAGCTTAGGGACGGGGAGAATGAACACTGAAGCTTTCTTT | CASSLGTGRMNTEAFF
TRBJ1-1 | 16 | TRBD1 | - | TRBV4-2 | TGTGCCAGCAGCCAGCCGGAGAGGGGGCCGAACACTGAAGCTTTCTTT | CASSQPERGPNTEAFF
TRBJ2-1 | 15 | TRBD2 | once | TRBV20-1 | TGCAGTGCTCCCGGTACGGGCGGGAGAGACAATGAGCAGTTCTTC | CSAPGTGGRDNEQFF
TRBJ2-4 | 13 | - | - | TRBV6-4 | TGTGCCAGCAGTGCCGCCCGGGGGAACATTCAGTACTTC | CASSAARGNIQYF